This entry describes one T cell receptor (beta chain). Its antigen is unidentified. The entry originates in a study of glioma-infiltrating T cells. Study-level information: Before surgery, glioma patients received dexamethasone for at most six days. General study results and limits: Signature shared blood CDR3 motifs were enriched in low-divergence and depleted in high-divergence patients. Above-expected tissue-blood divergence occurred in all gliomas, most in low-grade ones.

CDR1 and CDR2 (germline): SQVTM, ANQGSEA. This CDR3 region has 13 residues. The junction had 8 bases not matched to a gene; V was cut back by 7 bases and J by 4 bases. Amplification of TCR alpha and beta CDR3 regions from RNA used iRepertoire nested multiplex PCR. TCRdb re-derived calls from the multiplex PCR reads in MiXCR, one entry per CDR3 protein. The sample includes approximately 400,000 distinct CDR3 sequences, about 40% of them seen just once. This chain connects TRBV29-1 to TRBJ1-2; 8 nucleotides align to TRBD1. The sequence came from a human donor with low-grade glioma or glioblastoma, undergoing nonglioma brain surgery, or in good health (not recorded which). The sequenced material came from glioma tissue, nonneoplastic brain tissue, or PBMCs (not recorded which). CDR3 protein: CSEAQGASYGYTF. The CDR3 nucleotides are TGCAGCGAAGCGCAGGGGGCCTCCTATGGCTACACCTTC.